This is a list of T cell receptor beta chains from one sample in a study of blood T cell repertoires in COVID-19. Sequenced by immunoSEQ multiplex PCR; TCRdb stores in-frame clones only, minus some. The sample records a few hundred thousand clones, roughly 90% being singletons. The sample consisted of peripheral blood. The source is a man aged 45-65 years with acute or convalescent COVID-19. Both conserved end residues are part of each CDR3. A D gene is named only where the DNA matches it firmly. Clone size is given for some rows only: seen once, a few or many times, or a class if the clone is expanded.

V gene: TRBV10-2; clone size: NA; J gene: TRBJ1-5; D gene: NA; CDR3 length: 13; CDR3 protein: CASKLTDNQPQHF; CDR3 DNA: TGCGCCAGCAAATTGACAGATAATCAGCCCCAGCATTTT
V gene: TRBV13; clone size: NA; J gene: TRBJ1-1; D gene: NA; CDR3 length: 16; CDR3 protein: CASSLLRDSRGTEAFF; CDR3 DNA: TGTGCCAGCAGCTTACTCCGGGACTCTCGGGGCACTGAAGCTTTCTTT
V gene: TRBV11-3; clone size: NA; J gene: TRBJ2-1; D gene: TRBD2; CDR3 length: 15; CDR3 protein: CASSLYGGAWNEQFF; CDR3 DNA: TGTGCCAGCAGCTTATACGGGGGGGCCTGGAATGAGCAGTTCTTC
V gene: TRBV5-5; clone size: NA; J gene: TRBJ2-7; D gene: TRBD1; CDR3 length: 16; CDR3 protein: CASSLAPGQGANEQYF; CDR3 DNA: TGTGCCAGCAGCTTGGCCCCGGGACAGGGGGCGAACGAGCAGTACTTC
V gene: TRBV7-2; clone size: NA; J gene: TRBJ2-1; D gene: TRBD2; CDR3 length: 15; CDR3 protein: CASSALGGGAAEQFF; CDR3 DNA: TGTGCCAGCAGCGCCCTGGGCGGGGGGGCAGCGGAGCAGTTCTTC
V gene: TRBV6-1; clone size: NA; J gene: TRBJ1-2; D gene: NA; CDR3 length: 15; CDR3 protein: CASSEPGLGRYGYTF; CDR3 DNA: TGTGCCAGCAGTGAACCGGGACTGGGACGGTATGGCTACACCTTC
V gene: TRBV18; clone size: NA; J gene: TRBJ2-7; D gene: NA; CDR3 length: 13; CDR3 protein: CASSPTGGNEQYF; CDR3 DNA: TGTGCCAGCTCACCGACCGGGGGTAACGAGCAGTACTTC
V gene: TRBV7-6; clone size: NA; J gene: TRBJ2-1; D gene: NA; CDR3 length: 13; CDR3 protein: CASSQTQDLLQFF; CDR3 DNA: TGTGCCAGCAGCCAAACCCAAGACTTATTGCAGTTCTTC
V gene: TRBV5-1; clone size: NA; J gene: TRBJ2-3; D gene: NA; CDR3 length: 16; CDR3 protein: CASSSRQVGWADTQYF; CDR3 DNA: TGCGCCAGCAGCTCACGACAGGTCGGATGGGCAGATACGCAGTATTTT
V gene: TRBV15; clone size: NA; J gene: TRBJ2-7; D gene: NA; CDR3 length: 16; CDR3 protein: CATSRDRGASSYEQYF; CDR3 DNA: TGTGCCACCAGCAGAGATCGGGGGGCTAGCTCCTACGAGCAGTACTTC
V gene: TRBV3-1/TRBV3-2; clone size: NA; J gene: TRBJ2-7; D gene: TRBD2; CDR3 length: 18; CDR3 protein: CASSQNTLSGVLSYEQYF; CDR3 DNA: TGTGCCAGCAGCCAAAACACCCTTAGCGGGGTCCTCTCCTACGAGCAGTACTTC
V gene: TRBV7-3; clone size: few; J gene: TRBJ2-1; D gene: TRBD2; CDR3 length: 15; CDR3 protein: CASSLSGGANNEQFF; CDR3 DNA: TGTGCCAGCAGCCTCAGCGGGGGGGCCAACAATGAGCAGTTCTTC
V gene: TRBV11-1; clone size: NA; J gene: TRBJ2-3; D gene: NA; CDR3 length: 16; CDR3 protein: CASSPLGGTDTDTQYF; CDR3 DNA: TGTGCCAGCAGCCCTCTCGGCGGGACGGACACAGATACGCAGTATTTT
V gene: TRBV10-3; clone size: few; J gene: TRBJ2-1; D gene: NA; CDR3 length: 12; CDR3 protein: CAIKLERNEQFF; CDR3 DNA: TGTGCCATCAAACTAGAGCGCAATGAGCAGTTCTTC
V gene: TRBV19; clone size: NA; J gene: TRBJ1-1; D gene: NA; CDR3 length: 13; CDR3 protein: CASSRQSSTEAFF; CDR3 DNA: TGTGCCAGTAGTCGTCAGTCTTCCACTGAAGCTTTCTTT
V gene: TRBV7-9; clone size: once; J gene: TRBJ2-1; D gene: NA; CDR3 length: 14; CDR3 protein: CASSLAGVYNEQFF; CDR3 DNA: TGTGCCAGCAGCTTAGCAGGGGTCTACAATGAGCAGTTCTTC
V gene: TRBV19; clone size: NA; J gene: TRBJ2-7; D gene: NA; CDR3 length: 15; CDR3 protein: CASSGGLGNSYEQYF; CDR3 DNA: TGTGCCAGTAGTGGCGGGTTGGGTAACTCCTACGAGCAGTACTTC
V gene: TRBV7-2; clone size: few; J gene: TRBJ1-1; D gene: NA; CDR3 length: 17; CDR3 protein: CASSLRLTGLRNTEAFF; CDR3 DNA: TGTGCCAGCAGCTTACGGCTAACAGGGCTAAGGAACACTGAAGCTTTCTTT
V gene: TRBV12-5; clone size: NA; J gene: TRBJ2-2; D gene: NA; CDR3 length: 14; CDR3 protein: CASGPGGPTGELFF; CDR3 DNA: TGTGCTAGTGGCCCCGGGGGGCCAACCGGGGAGCTGTTTTTT
V gene: TRBV4-1; clone size: NA; J gene: TRBJ2-4; D gene: TRBD1; CDR3 length: 15; CDR3 protein: CASSLYRGRTDIQYF; CDR3 DNA: TGCGCCAGCAGCCTATACAGGGGGAGGACGGACATTCAGTACTTC